This is a list of T cell receptor beta chains from one sample in a study of CD4 T cell repertoires and nickel. TCRdb reprocessed the RT-PCR reads with MiXCR, giving one entry per CDR3 protein. Seen here are 500 to 800 distinct CDR3 sequences, about 40% observed once, and the top ten hold approximately 14%. The source material was CD4+ T cells from blood, not recorded whether cultured. The receptor source for this set is a human donor in a nickel allergy study, with or without nickel allergy (not recorded which). It is not recorded whether this sample comes from one donor or several. Both conserved end residues are part of each CDR3. A D gene is named only where the DNA matches it firmly. Where a row states a size, it is once, few, many or the class of an expanded clone; other rows omit it.

V gene	D gene	J gene	clone size	CDR3 protein	CDR3 DNA
TRBV29-1	NA	TRBJ1-4	NA	CSVDGWGEKLFF	TGCAGCGTTGATGGATGGGGTGAAAAACTGTTTTTT
TRBV5-6	NA	TRBJ2-3	NA	CASSYSSAGTDTQYF	TGTGCCAGCAGCTATTCCAGCGCCGGGACAGATACGCAGTATTTT
TRBV19	TRBD1	TRBJ1-5	NA	CASNPQGVEQPQHF	TGTGCCAGCAATCCACAGGGGGTAGAACAGCCCCAGCATTTT
TRBV12-3/TRBV12-4	NA	TRBJ2-2	NA	CAGRGRTGELFF	TGTGCCGGAAGGGGTCGGACCGGGGAGCTGTTTTTT
TRBV27	TRBD1	TRBJ1-5	few	CASSPRDRVFNQPQHF	TGTGCCAGCAGTCCCCGGGACAGGGTGTTCAATCAGCCCCAGCATTTT
TRBV15	NA	TRBJ1-1	once	CATSVRGGGTEAFF	TGTGCCACCAGCGTCCGAGGGGGGGGCACTGAAGCTTTCTTT
TRBV4-2	TRBD2	TRBJ2-1	hyperexpanded	CASSLTGAGGSYNEQFF	TGTGCCAGCAGCCTTACAGGGGCGGGGGGGTCCTACAATGAGCAGTTCTTC
TRBV6-5	NA	TRBJ1-3	few	CASSYGGQSGNTIYF	TGTGCCAGCAGTTACGGGGGGCAGTCGGGAAACACCATATATTTT
TRBV5-6	TRBD2	TRBJ2-1	few	CASRHGGAYNEQFF	TGTGCCAGCAGGCACGGGGGGGCCTACAATGAGCAGTTCTTC
TRBV20-1	NA	TRBJ2-1	few	CSALKTGLRTYNEQFF	TGCAGTGCCCTTAAAACGGGACTCCGGACCTACAATGAGCAGTTCTTC
TRBV6-2/TRBV6-3	NA	TRBJ2-1	NA	CASSTPWAPNSYNEQFF	TGTGCCAGCAGTACTCCTTGGGCCCCTAACTCCTACAATGAGCAGTTCTTC
TRBV6-6	NA	TRBJ1-4	NA	CASSYRRGAEGEKLFF	TGTGCCAGCAGTTACCGGCGGGGGGCTGAAGGTGAAAAACTGTTTTTT
TRBV10-3	TRBD1	TRBJ1-2	NA	CAVGTGGTSGYTF	TGTGCCGTCGGGACAGGGGGAACCTCTGGCTACACCTTC
TRBV6-5	TRBD1	TRBJ1-5	NA	CASRADRDQPQHF	TGTGCCAGCAGAGCGGACAGGGATCAGCCCCAGCATTTT
TRBV7-2	TRBD2	TRBJ2-7	NA	CASSSSGGPSYEQYF	TGTGCCAGCAGTTCTAGCGGGGGTCCCTCCTACGAGCAGTACTTC
TRBV7-8	NA	TRBJ2-1	NA	CASSEYNEQFF	TGTGCCAGCAGCGAATACAATGAGCAGTTCTTC
TRBV20-1	TRBD1	TRBJ1-1	NA	CSAPDRVNTEAFF	TGCAGTGCCCCAGACAGGGTTAACACTGAAGCTTTCTTT
TRBV15	NA	TRBJ1-1	NA	CATSGMNTEAFF	TGTGCCACCAGTGGGATGAACACTGAAGCTTTCTTT
TRBV18	NA	TRBJ1-4	once	CASSPPGGGSEKLFF	TGTGCCAGCTCACCGCCCGGAGGGGGGAGTGAAAAACTGTTTTTT
TRBV28	NA	TRBJ1-6	NA	CASTGGMSYNSPLHF	TGTGCCAGCACCGGGGGGATGTCCTATAATTCACCCCTCCACTTT
TRBV7-8	NA	TRBJ1-5	few	CASSRRDGSPYSNQPQHF	TGTGCCAGCAGCCGACGGGACGGCAGCCCATATAGCAATCAGCCCCAGCATTTT
TRBV4-1	NA	TRBJ1-3	few	CASSQASINTIYF	TGCGCCAGCAGCCAAGCTTCAATAAACACCATATATTTT
TRBV19	TRBD2	TRBJ2-5	NA	CASSMMSGGNQETQYF	TGTGCCAGTAGTATGATGAGCGGGGGGAACCAAGAGACCCAGTACTTC
TRBV6-5	NA	TRBJ1-5	NA	CASSYSTGSNQPQHF	TGTGCCAGCAGTTACTCTACTGGGAGCAATCAGCCCCAGCATTTT
TRBV7-9	NA	TRBJ2-5	few	CASSPSRPVRETQYF	TGTGCCAGCAGCCCTAGCCGCCCTGTACGAGAGACCCAGTACTTC
TRBV7-3	NA	TRBJ2-2	few	CASSHGGDTGELFF	TGTGCCAGCAGCCACGGGGGAGACACCGGGGAGCTGTTTTTT
TRBV6-6	NA	TRBJ1-6	NA	CASSYQIERDNSPLHF	TGTGCCAGCAGTTATCAAATCGAAAGGGATAATTCACCCCTCCACTTT
TRBV19	TRBD1	TRBJ2-6	NA	CASSATGAGANVLTF	TGTGCCAGTAGTGCGACAGGGGCTGGGGCCAACGTCCTGACTTTC
TRBV7-2	TRBD2	TRBJ2-3	NA	CASSSDGTSGGLRTQYF	TGTGCCAGCAGCTCAGACGGGACTAGCGGGGGGTTGAGGACGCAGTATTTT
TRBV6-2/TRBV6-3	TRBD2	TRBJ2-2	NA	CASSYSASGGTGELFF	TGTGCCAGCAGTTACTCGGCTAGCGGGGGGACCGGGGAGCTGTTTTTT
TRBV20-1	NA	TRBJ2-7	few	CSASLATGRYEQYF	TGCAGTGCTAGTCTGGCGACAGGTCGATACGAGCAGTACTTC
TRBV2	NA	TRBJ1-4	NA	CASSVILEKLFF	TGTGCCAGCAGTGTTATTCTTGAAAAACTGTTTTTT
TRBV28	NA	TRBJ1-2	few	CASSLQAWGYTF	TGTGCCAGCAGTTTACAGGCATGGGGCTACACCTTC
TRBV15	NA	TRBJ2-5	NA	CATSSFQGRETQYF	TGTGCCACCAGCAGTTTTCAGGGCAGAGAGACCCAGTACTTC
TRBV5-1	NA	TRBJ2-4	few	CASSLEGGTQYF	TGCGCCAGCAGCTTGGAGGGGGGGACTCAGTACTTC
TRBV10-3	NA	TRBJ2-2	few	CATRAQDTGELFF	TGTGCCACCCGAGCACAGGACACCGGGGAGCTGTTTTTT
TRBV4-3	NA	TRBJ1-1	few	CASSRATLQTNTEAFF	TGCGCCAGCAGCCGTGCAACCCTTCAGACAAACACTGAAGCTTTCTTT
TRBV5-1	NA	TRBJ1-1	NA	CASSLLGQGKTEAFF	TGCGCCAGCAGCTTGTTAGGTCAGGGTAAAACTGAAGCTTTCTTT
TRBV7-7	NA	TRBJ1-6	once	CASSRDNNSPLHF	TGTGCTAGCAGCAGGGATAATAATTCACCCCTCCACTTT
TRBV6-4	NA	TRBJ1-2	once	CASSDPGTSYGYTF	TGTGCCAGCAGTGACCCCGGGACCTCCTATGGCTACACCTTC
TRBV5-5	NA	TRBJ1-1	NA	CASSSDFSDMNTEAFF	TGTGCCAGCAGCTCTGACTTTAGCGACATGAACACTGAAGCTTTCTTT
TRBV20-1	NA	TRBJ1-1	NA	CSARWRDDTEAFF	TGCAGTGCTAGATGGAGGGATGACACTGAAGCTTTCTTT
TRBV10-3	TRBD1	TRBJ1-5	few	CAISHGTDDQPQHF	TGTGCCATCAGCCACGGGACAGATGATCAGCCCCAGCATTTT
TRBV27	NA	TRBJ2-7	NA	CASSPGTFYEQYF	TGTGCCAGCAGCCCCGGGACCTTCTACGAGCAGTACTTC
TRBV6-2/TRBV6-3	NA	TRBJ1-5	few	CASSYLDSQPQFDQPQHF	TGTGCCAGCAGTTACTTGGACAGCCAGCCCCAATTCGATCAGCCCCAGCATTTT
TRBV18	NA	TRBJ1-1	few	CASSPGPGNTEAFF	TGTGCCAGCTCACCAGGGCCTGGGAACACTGAAGCTTTCTTT
TRBV19	NA	TRBJ2-7	NA	CASRDLRRDGYEQYF	TGTGCCAGTAGGGACCTCAGGCGGGACGGCTACGAGCAGTACTTC
TRBV6-6	TRBD2	TRBJ2-3	few	CASSYSTGGAGWTDTQYF	TGTGCCAGCAGTTACTCAACCGGGGGGGCCGGATGGACAGATACGCAGTATTTT
TRBV10-3	NA	TRBJ1-1	few	CAISGGGTEAFF	TGTGCCATCAGTGGTGGGGGCACTGAAGCTTTCTTT
TRBV20-1	NA	TRBJ2-7	few	CSASWQGGSYEQYF	TGCAGTGCTAGTTGGCAGGGGGGCTCCTACGAGCAGTACTTC
TRBV18	TRBD1	TRBJ1-1	NA	CASAQGGRTEAFF	TGTGCCAGTGCACAGGGGGGGCGTACTGAAGCTTTCTTT
TRBV6-5	NA	TRBJ2-1	NA	CASRLALGDPNEQFF	TGTGCCAGCAGGCTCGCCCTAGGGGATCCCAATGAGCAGTTCTTC
TRBV30	NA	TRBJ1-2	NA	CAWTRLRVTGDGYTF	TGTGCCTGGACTAGGCTAAGGGTGACCGGGGATGGCTACACCTTC
TRBV19	NA	TRBJ1-2	few	CASSVRFWPGTAYGYTF	TGTGCCAGTAGTGTACGATTTTGGCCAGGGACCGCCTATGGCTACACCTTC
TRBV6-6	NA	TRBJ1-1	NA	CASSPKETEAFF	TGTGCCAGCAGCCCAAAGGAAACTGAAGCTTTCTTT